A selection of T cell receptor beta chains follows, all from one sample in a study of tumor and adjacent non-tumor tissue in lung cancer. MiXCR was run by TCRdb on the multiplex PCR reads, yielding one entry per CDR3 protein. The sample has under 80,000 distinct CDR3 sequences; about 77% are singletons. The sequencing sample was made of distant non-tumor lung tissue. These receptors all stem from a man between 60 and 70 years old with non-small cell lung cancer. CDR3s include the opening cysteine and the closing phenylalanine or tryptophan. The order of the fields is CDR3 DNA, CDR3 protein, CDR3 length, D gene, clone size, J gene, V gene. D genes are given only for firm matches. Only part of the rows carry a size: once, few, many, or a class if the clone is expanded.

DNA: TGTGCCAGCAACCAAGGCTGGCGGGAGGTCGGCTTCTACAATGAGCAGTTCTTC; CDR3: CASNQGWREVGFYNEQFF; length: 18; D: TRBD2; size: -; J: TRBJ2-1; V: TRBV4-1
DNA: TGTACCAGCAGTACAGGGGTTAGGGTAGCGGGAAGGAACGAGCAGTACTTC; CDR3: CTSSTGVRVAGRNEQYF; length: 17; D: -; size: -; J: TRBJ2-7; V: TRBV6-6
DNA: TGTGGCAGCACCTTGAGGCAGGGGAATGGATCACCCATCCACTTT; CDR3: CGSTLRQGNGSPIHF; length: 15; D: -; size: -; J: TRBJ1-6; V: TRBV5-6
DNA: TGTGCCAGCAGTACGGCTAGCGGGAGGGATCTCAATGAGCAGTTCTTC; CDR3: CASSTASGRDLNEQFF; length: 16; D: TRBD2; size: medium-sized; J: TRBJ2-1; V: TRBV28
DNA: TGTGCCAGCAGCCCGCCCTGGGGAGGCTACGAGCATTACTTC; CDR3: CASSPPWGGYEHYF; length: 14; D: -; size: -; J: TRBJ2-7; V: TRBV7-9
DNA: TGTGCCACCGATGGGGTGGCGGTTACTGAAGCTTTCTTT; CDR3: CATDGVAVTEAFF; length: 13; D: -; size: many; J: TRBJ1-1; V: TRBV28
DNA: TGCATCAAAACAAGGGGGGGACAGGGTTCCCACAACCAGTACTTC; CDR3: CIKTRGGQGSHNQYF; length: 15; D: TRBD1; size: -; J: TRBJ2-7; V: TRBV29-1
DNA: TGTACCAGCAGCGTCCCGGCGTCCCAGAGCCAGCCCCAGCATTTT; CDR3: CTSSVPASQSQPQHF; length: 15; D: -; size: -; J: TRBJ1-5; V: TRBV28
DNA: TGTGCCAGCAGTTTGGCCGGGAGGCCCTACAATGAGCAGTTCTTC; CDR3: CASSLAGRPYNEQFF; length: 15; D: TRBD2; size: many; J: TRBJ2-1; V: TRBV28
DNA: TGTACCAGCAGTTCTTATGTGGGGTCCTACGAGCAGTACTTC; CDR3: CTSSSYVGSYEQYF; length: 14; D: -; size: once; J: TRBJ2-7; V: TRBV12-3/TRBV12-4
DNA: TGTGCCAGCAGCTTGGTTGAGACGAGAAACATTCAGTACTTC; CDR3: CASSLVETRNIQYF; length: 14; D: -; size: many; J: TRBJ2-4; V: TRBV5-8
DNA: TGTGCCAGCAGCTTGTACCCCAGCGGGAGAGGCCCAAATCAAGATACACAGTACTTC; CDR3: CASSLYPSGRGPNQDTQYF; length: 19; D: TRBD2; size: -; J: TRBJ2-5; V: TRBV5-1
DNA: TGTGCCAGCAGCGGCCCAGGGGGTGACCTCATGATGCGCGAGGAGTACTTC; CDR3: CASSGPGGDLMMREEYF; length: 17; D: TRBD1; size: -; J: TRBJ2-7; V: TRBV5-5
DNA: TGTGCCAGCAGTGAAGCCCATGGACGGTCCTACGAGCAGTACTTC; CDR3: CASSEAHGRSYEQYF; length: 15; D: -; size: -; J: TRBJ2-7; V: TRBV6-1
DNA: TGTGCTAGCAGCTTGGCCCAGCACAATGAGCAGCTCTTC; CDR3: CASSLAQHNEQLF; length: 13; D: -; size: -; J: TRBJ2-1; V: TRBV5-6
DNA: TGTGCCGGCAGCCCGACAGTGGTCTATGGCTACACCTTC; CDR3: CAGSPTVVYGYTF; length: 13; D: -; size: -; J: TRBJ1-2; V: TRBV5-6
DNA: TGCAGCGTTGGTCGGGAAGAAGAGACCCAGTACTTC; CDR3: CSVGREEETQYF; length: 12; D: -; size: -; J: TRBJ2-5; V: TRBV29-1
DNA: TGCCCCAGCAGCCATGTTGGACAGAGTCAGGATTCACCCCTCCACTTT; CDR3: CPSSHVGQSQDSPLHF; length: 16; D: -; size: -; J: TRBJ1-6; V: TRBV4-1
DNA: TGTGCCAGCAGTCCAGAACTAGCTGGAAGCGCAGATACGCAGTATTTT; CDR3: CASSPELAGSADTQYF; length: 16; D: -; size: once; J: TRBJ2-3; V: TRBV28
DNA: TGTGCCAGCAAACTCTCTGGGGCCAACGTCCTGACTTTC; CDR3: CASKLSGANVLTF; length: 13; D: -; size: medium-sized; J: TRBJ2-6; V: TRBV28
DNA: TGTGCCAGCAGCTTACAGGGGCAGACTGAAGAATTGTTTTTT; CDR3: CASSLQGQTEELFF; length: 14; D: TRBD1; size: -; J: TRBJ1-4; V: TRBV5-5
DNA: TGTACCAGCAGTTTTGGGACAGGGAGCGACTACACCTTC; CDR3: CTSSFGTGSDYTF; length: 13; D: TRBD1; size: -; J: TRBJ1-2; V: TRBV12-3/TRBV12-4
DNA: TGTGCCAGCAGCTTAGGATCGAACAGCGGTGAGCTGTTTTTT; CDR3: CASSLGSNSGELFF; length: 14; D: -; size: -; J: TRBJ2-2; V: TRBV7-8
DNA: TGTGCCAGCAGCCAAGGGGGCGGTGAGCAGTTCTTC; CDR3: CASSQGGGEQFF; length: 12; D: TRBD1; size: few; J: TRBJ2-1; V: TRBV11-3
DNA: TGTGTCAGTGGAGGGACAGGGGATGGGTATAGCTACACCTTC; CDR3: CVSGGTGDGYSYTF; length: 14; D: TRBD1; size: -; J: TRBJ1-2; V: TRBV6-5
DNA: TGTGCCCGTAGTATGAGCCGACAGTCACTCTATGGCTACACCTTC; CDR3: CARSMSRQSLYGYTF; length: 15; D: -; size: -; J: TRBJ1-2; V: TRBV12-3/TRBV12-4
DNA: TGTGCCGGCAAACTAGCGGAGAGCACAGATACGCAGTATTTT; CDR3: CAGKLAESTDTQYF; length: 14; D: TRBD2; size: -; J: TRBJ2-3; V: TRBV6-5
DNA: TGCAGCGCTCAGGGAGTCAGTGATGGGTACGAGCAGTACTTC; CDR3: CSAQGVSDGYEQYF; length: 14; D: -; size: -; J: TRBJ2-7; V: TRBV29-1
DNA: TGCGCCAGCAGCCAAGACCCGGGGTTGTGGACCGATGAGCTGTTTTTT; CDR3: CASSQDPGLWTDELFF; length: 16; D: -; size: -; J: TRBJ2-2; V: TRBV4-1
DNA: TGCAGCGTTCGAAGGGAAGGAGAGTCCCAGTATTTC; CDR3: CSVRREGESQYF; length: 12; D: -; size: -; J: TRBJ2-5; V: TRBV29-1
DNA: TGCGCCAGCAGCCTAATGGCCTCCTGGGGAACTGAAACTTTCTTT; CDR3: CASSLMASWGTETFF; length: 15; D: -; size: -; J: TRBJ1-1; V: TRBV4-1
DNA: TGTGCCAGCAGCTCAGGGCAGGGACTTAATCAGCCCCAGCATTTT; CDR3: CASSSGQGLNQPQHF; length: 15; D: -; size: medium-sized; J: TRBJ1-5; V: TRBV6-1
DNA: TGCAGTGCTAGAGATTCGAATTTAGGGCGTACTAACCATGGCTACACCTTC; CDR3: CSARDSNLGRTNHGYTF; length: 17; D: -; size: -; J: TRBJ1-2; V: TRBV20-1
DNA: TGTGCCAGCAGCTTAGGACTACCCCCCAATGAGCAGCTCTTC; CDR3: CASSLGLPPNEQLF; length: 14; D: -; size: few; J: TRBJ2-1; V: TRBV7-3
DNA: TGTGCCAGCAGCTTAGTTGGGATGAACACTGAAGCTTTCTTT; CDR3: CASSLVGMNTEAFF; length: 14; D: -; size: many; J: TRBJ1-1; V: TRBV11-2
DNA: TGCACCAGCAGTGTCGACTCCAGCTCATACAATGAGCAGTTCTTC; CDR3: CTSSVDSSSYNEQFF; length: 15; D: -; size: -; J: TRBJ2-1; V: TRBV10-1
DNA: TGTGCCAGTAGTACAGGGGTGGAGCAGTTCTTC; CDR3: CASSTGVEQFF; length: 11; D: TRBD1; size: -; J: TRBJ2-1; V: TRBV25-1
DNA: TGTGCCAGTAGCCGGGGGGGGCCTGGTCAGTCCCAGCATTTT; CDR3: CASSRGGPGQSQHF; length: 14; D: -; size: -; J: TRBJ1-5; V: TRBV5-4
DNA: TGTGCCAGCAGCGTGGGCGGACTCAATCATCCCCAGCATTTT; CDR3: CASSVGGLNHPQHF; length: 14; D: -; size: -; J: TRBJ1-5; V: TRBV6-5
DNA: TGCGCCAGCAGCCAGACAGTGAACACTGAAGCTTTCTTT; CDR3: CASSQTVNTEAFF; length: 13; D: -; size: -; J: TRBJ1-1; V: TRBV7-9
DNA: TGTGCGAGCGGCTTTACTAGGACAGGGGAAGGCTACACCTTC; CDR3: CASGFTRTGEGYTF; length: 14; D: TRBD1; size: once; J: TRBJ1-2; V: TRBV6-2/TRBV6-3
DNA: TGTGCCACCAGTAACCCTAGCGGTTTCACAGATACGCAGTATTTT; CDR3: CATSNPSGFTDTQYF; length: 15; D: TRBD2; size: -; J: TRBJ2-3; V: TRBV28
DNA: TGCGCCAGCAGTCTTACTAGGGCAGGGGAAGACTACACCTTC; CDR3: CASSLTRAGEDYTF; length: 14; D: -; size: -; J: TRBJ1-2; V: TRBV6-2/TRBV6-3
DNA: TGTGACAGCAGCGTGGGAGGTCTGAACACTGAAGCTTTCTTT; CDR3: CDSSVGGLNTEAFF; length: 14; D: -; size: -; J: TRBJ1-1; V: TRBV9
DNA: TGCAGCGTGACTGGCGACGAGTATGACTACACCTTC; CDR3: CSVTGDEYDYTF; length: 12; D: -; size: -; J: TRBJ1-2; V: TRBV29-1